This is a list of T cell receptor beta chains from one sample in a study of cytomegalovirus exposure and HLA in healthy donors. Measured with immunoSEQ multiplex PCR; TCRdb has only the in-frame clones, and not every one. This sample carries about 160,000 clones, 82% of them seen once, and the ten largest clones take roughly 0.99%. Sequenced material: PBMCs. These receptors originate from a girl aged 2 to 9 in good health and CMV-seropositive. Both conserved end residues are part of each CDR3. Fields, in order: D gene, clone size, V gene, J gene, CDR3 protein, CDR3 DNA. The D gene is left open where the match is weak. Size is stated for part of the rows, as once, few or many counts, or as a class when the clone is expanded.

.	.	TRBV7-9	TRBJ2-3	CAIEGDTQYF	TGTGCCATAGAGGGAGATACGCAGTATTTT
TRBD2	.	TRBV28	TRBJ2-5	CASSFDSGSILETQYF	TGTGCCAGCAGTTTCGATAGCGGGAGTATACTGGAGACCCAGTACTTC
.	.	TRBV4-1	TRBJ2-5	CASSPGFSYQETQYF	TGCGCCAGCAGCCCCGGGTTCTCGTACCAAGAGACCCAGTACTTC
TRBD1	few	TRBV5-1	TRBJ1-1	CASVEGAEAFF	TGCGCCAGTGTGGAGGGGGCCGAAGCTTTCTTT
.	.	TRBV7-9	TRBJ1-1	CASRPRGNTEAFF	TGTGCCAGCAGACCCAGGGGGAACACTGAAGCTTTCTTT
.	.	TRBV6-6	TRBJ2-2	CASSHDSANTGELFF	TGTGCCAGCAGCCATGACAGTGCGAACACCGGGGAGCTGTTTTTT
.	.	TRBV6-1	TRBJ2-3	CASTQPEGYTQYF	TGTGCCAGCACCCAGCCGGAGGGGTATACGCAGTATTTT
TRBD2	.	TRBV30	TRBJ2-3	CAWSGLAGTSTDTQYF	TGTGCCTGGAGCGGACTAGCGGGGACTAGCACAGATACGCAGTATTTT
.	once	TRBV5-4	TRBJ1-3	CASRRGALCSGNTIYF	TGTGCCAGCCGTCGGGGGGCTCTATGCTCTGGAAACACCATATATTTT
.	.	TRBV6-5	TRBJ2-1	CASSSDLGEQFF	TGTGCCAGCAGTTCCGACCTAGGTGAGCAGTTCTTC
.	.	TRBV14	TRBJ1-3	CASSQVSLSGNTIYF	TGTGCCAGCAGCCAAGTAAGCCTTTCTGGAAACACCATATATTTT
.	.	TRBV5-1	TRBJ2-5	CASSPGAKETQYF	TGCGCCAGCAGCCCGGGAGCCAAAGAGACCCAGTACTTC
TRBD1	.	TRBV6-1	TRBJ1-2	CASAREGAVYYGYTF	TGTGCCAGCGCCCGGGAGGGGGCCGTCTACTATGGCTACACCTTC
.	.	TRBV7-2	TRBJ2-3	CASRVGHRTDTQYF	TGTGCCAGCAGGGTCGGTCATCGCACAGATACGCAGTATTTT
TRBD2	.	TRBV6-1	TRBJ2-7	CASSWRELVYEQYF	TGTGCCAGCAGTTGGCGGGAGCTAGTCTACGAGCAGTACTTC
TRBD2	once	TRBV7-6	TRBJ2-1	CASTRLAGRTYNEQFF	TGTGCCAGCACCCGTTTAGCGGGCCGAACTTACAATGAGCAGTTCTTC
TRBD1	.	TRBV6-5	TRBJ1-3	CASSYDRAGNTIYF	TGTGCCAGCAGTTACGACAGGGCTGGAAACACCATATATTTT
TRBD2	.	TRBV29-1	TRBJ2-3	CSVLRGVGGTDTQYF	TGCAGCGTTCTTCGGGGGGTGGGTGGTACAGATACGCAGTATTTT
TRBD1	.	TRBV10-3	TRBJ2-6	CAISGQGPSGANVLTF	TGTGCCATCAGCGGACAGGGGCCCTCTGGGGCCAACGTCCTGACTTTC
TRBD1	.	TRBV9	TRBJ2-7	CASSVVGWTGYSEQYF	TGTGCCAGCAGCGTAGTAGGATGGACAGGGTATTCCGAGCAGTACTTC
TRBD1	few	TRBV5-1	TRBJ1-1	CASSLLARGWLMNTEAFF	TGCGCCAGCAGCTTGTTGGCCAGGGGGTGGCTTATGAACACTGAAGCTTTCTTT
.	.	TRBV28	TRBJ2-1	CASSPFTGLSYNEQFF	TGTGCCAGCAGCCCTTTCACAGGGCTTAGTTACAATGAGCAGTTCTTC
TRBD1	once	TRBV30	TRBJ1-2	CAWSRRQGSGYTF	TGTGCCTGGAGCAGAAGACAGGGGAGCGGCTACACCTTC
.	.	TRBV28	TRBJ2-7	CASSLATGGWGYEQYF	TGTGCCAGCAGTTTGGCGACAGGAGGCTGGGGGTACGAGCAGTACTTC
TRBD2	.	TRBV9	TRBJ2-3	CASSATNEGLAGGQSDTQYF	TGTGCCAGCAGCGCCACGAACGAAGGACTAGCGGGAGGGCAATCAGATACGCAGTATTTT
.	.	TRBV29-1	TRBJ1-2	CSVEERGSYGYTF	TGCAGCGTTGAAGAGCGGGGATCCTATGGCTACACCTTC
TRBD1	.	TRBV15	TRBJ2-7	CATSRERGQFLEQYF	TGTGCCACCAGCAGAGAGAGGGGACAGTTTTTAGAGCAGTACTTC
.	.	TRBV7-9	TRBJ2-1	CASSLMDSYNEQFF	TGTGCCAGCAGCCTTATGGACAGCTACAATGAGCAGTTCTTC
TRBD2	.	TRBV5-4	TRBJ2-7	CASSRARGGSSGEQYF	TGTGCCAGCAGCCGCGCCCGGGGCGGGAGCTCCGGCGAGCAGTACTTC
TRBD2	.	TRBV6-4	TRBJ2-1	CASSEASGSPYNEQFF	TGTGCCAGCAGTGAGGCTAGCGGGAGCCCCTACAATGAGCAGTTCTTC
.	once	TRBV25-1	TRBJ2-1	CASSESSISYNEQFF	TGTGCCAGCAGTGAATCCAGTATCTCCTACAATGAGCAGTTCTTC
.	.	TRBV13	TRBJ1-4	CASSLGQGGEKLFF	TGTGCCAGCAGCTTAGGACAGGGTGGTGAAAAACTGTTTTTT
TRBD1	.	TRBV6-4	TRBJ2-5	CASSDSGTDPQETQYF	TGTGCCAGCAGTGACTCGGGGACAGACCCTCAAGAGACCCAGTACTTC
.	.	TRBV6-6	TRBJ1-3	CASIQGGSGNTIYF	TGTGCCAGCATTCAGGGTGGTTCTGGAAACACCATATATTTT
TRBD2	.	TRBV5-1	TRBJ2-3	CASSLEAGAPDTQYF	TGCGCCAGCAGCTTGGAGGCGGGAGCCCCAGATACGCAGTATTTT
TRBD1	.	TRBV5-6	TRBJ2-1	CASSVSPGQSSYNEQFF	TGTGCCAGCAGCGTCTCGCCGGGACAGAGCTCCTACAATGAGCAGTTCTTC
TRBD1	.	TRBV2	TRBJ1-2	CASRGTANYGYTF	TGTGCCAGCAGGGGGACAGCTAACTATGGCTACACCTTC
.	.	TRBV6-1	TRBJ1-4	CASSDSQGGYEKLFF	TGTGCCAGCAGTGACTCACAGGGCGGGTATGAAAAACTGTTTTTT
.	.	TRBV6-5	TRBJ2-2	CASSSSQGGNTGELFF	TGTGCCAGCAGTTCCTCCCAGGGGGGTAACACCGGGGAGCTGTTTTTT
.	.	TRBV30	TRBJ1-1	CAWSLPEAFF	TGTGCCTGGAGTCTCCCTGAAGCTTTCTTT
.	.	TRBV5-3	TRBJ1-1	CARSLLTFRGTQGNTEAFF	TGTGCCAGAAGCTTACTAACCTTCAGGGGAACTCAGGGGAACACTGAAGCTTTCTTT
.	.	TRBV5-1	TRBJ1-2	CASSLELGGYTF	TGCGCCAGCAGCTTGGAACTAGGTGGCTACACCTTC
.	.	TRBV19	TRBJ1-5	CASSIEGGPQHF	TGTGCCAGTAGTATAGAGGGGGGGCCCCAGCATTTT
TRBD2	.	TRBV27	TRBJ2-1	CASSFGSGGNNEQFF	TGTGCCAGCAGTTTTGGTAGCGGGGGGAACAATGAGCAGTTCTTC
TRBD1	.	TRBV6-1	TRBJ2-7	CASSGQDRGIYEQYF	TGTGCCAGCAGTGGCCAGGACAGGGGGATCTACGAGCAGTACTTC
TRBD2	.	TRBV5-1	TRBJ2-3	CASNQREGGDTQYF	TGCGCCAGCAACCAGCGGGAGGGAGGGGATACGCAGTATTTT
TRBD2	.	TRBV6-1	TRBJ2-2	CASSGILAGGTGELFF	TGTGCCAGCAGTGGAATCCTAGCGGGAGGGACCGGGGAGCTGTTTTTT
TRBD1	.	TRBV4-1	TRBJ1-2	CASSQVPGQGFYGYTF	TGCGCCAGCAGCCAAGTACCGGGACAGGGCTTCTATGGCTACACCTTC
TRBD1	.	TRBV7-3	TRBJ1-2	CASSEGAGYGYTF	TGTGCCAGCAGCGAGGGGGCGGGCTATGGCTACACCTTC
.	.	TRBV7-9	TRBJ2-6	CASSFRQDSGANVLTF	TGTGCCAGCAGCTTCCGACAGGACTCTGGGGCCAACGTCCTGACTTTC
.	.	TRBV7-9	TRBJ1-4	CASSKSGAAGEKLFF	TGTGCCAGCAGCAAGTCAGGGGCGGCTGGTGAAAAACTGTTTTTT
TRBD1	.	TRBV6-1	TRBJ2-2	CASSESRGRGELFF	TGTGCCAGCAGTGAAAGCAGGGGGCGGGGGGAGCTGTTTTTT
.	.	TRBV7-9	TRBJ2-7	CASSLVRGEQYF	TGTGCCAGCAGCTTAGTCAGGGGCGAGCAGTACTTC
.	once	TRBV19	TRBJ2-2	CASSIKAGYFTGELFF	TGTGCCAGTAGTATAAAAGCAGGATATTTCACCGGGGAGCTGTTTTTT
.	.	TRBV7-9	TRBJ2-7	CASSRETVSYEQYF	TGTGCCAGCAGCCGGGAGACGGTATCCTACGAGCAGTACTTC
.	.	TRBV7-9	TRBJ2-3	CASSPPVRARDTQYF	TGTGCCAGCAGCCCACCGGTTCGCGCGCGAGATACGCAGTATTTT
.	.	TRBV6-6	TRBJ2-5	CASSYTLKLKKTQYF	TGTGCCAGCAGTTACACCCTAAAGCTTAAGAAGACCCAGTACTTC
.	.	TRBV7-9	TRBJ1-4	CASSLKGSGTNEKLFF	TGTGCCAGCAGCTTAAAGGGGTCCGGGACTAATGAAAAACTGTTTTTT
.	once	TRBV7-6	TRBJ2-5	CASSSRHRVGKETQYF	TGTGCCAGCAGCTCCAGACACAGGGTAGGAAAAGAGACCCAGTACTTC